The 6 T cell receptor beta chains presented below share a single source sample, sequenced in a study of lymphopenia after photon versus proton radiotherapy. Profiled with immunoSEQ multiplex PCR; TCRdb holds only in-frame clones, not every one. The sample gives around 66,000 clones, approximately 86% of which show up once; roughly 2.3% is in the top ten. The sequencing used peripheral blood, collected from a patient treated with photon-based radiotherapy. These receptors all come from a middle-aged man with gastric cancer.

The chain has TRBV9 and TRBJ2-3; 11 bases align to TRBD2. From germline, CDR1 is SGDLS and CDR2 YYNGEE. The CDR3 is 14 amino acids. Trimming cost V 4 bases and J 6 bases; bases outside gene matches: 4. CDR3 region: CASSLRTSGDTQYF. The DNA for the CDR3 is TGTGCCAGCAGCCTCCGGACTAGCGGGGATACGCAGTATTTT.

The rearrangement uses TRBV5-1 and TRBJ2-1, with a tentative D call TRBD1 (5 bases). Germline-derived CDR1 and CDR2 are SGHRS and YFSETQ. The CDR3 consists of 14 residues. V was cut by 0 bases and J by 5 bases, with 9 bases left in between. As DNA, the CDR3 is TGCGCCAGCAGCTTGGTAGGGGCCAACAATGAGCAGTTCTTC. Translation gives CASSLVGANNEQFF.

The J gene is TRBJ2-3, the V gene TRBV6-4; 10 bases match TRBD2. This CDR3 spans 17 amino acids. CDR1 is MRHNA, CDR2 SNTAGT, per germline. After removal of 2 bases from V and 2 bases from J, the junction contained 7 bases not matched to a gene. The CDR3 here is CASSDPLAGVLTDTQYF. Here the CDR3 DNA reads TGTGCCAGCAGTGACCCTCTAGCGGGGGTCCTCACAGATACGCAGTATTTT.

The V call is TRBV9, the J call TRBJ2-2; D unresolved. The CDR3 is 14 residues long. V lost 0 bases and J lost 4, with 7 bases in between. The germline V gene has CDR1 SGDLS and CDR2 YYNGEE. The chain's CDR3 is CASSVVGATGELFF. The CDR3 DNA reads TGTGCCAGCAGCGTAGTAGGAGCCACCGGGGAGCTGTTTTTT. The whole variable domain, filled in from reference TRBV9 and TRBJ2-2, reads DSGVTQTPKHLITATGQRVTLRCSPRSGDLSVYWYQQSLDQGLQFLIQYYNGEERAKGNILERFSAQQFPDLHSELNLSSLELGDSALYFCASSVVGATGELFFGEGSRLTVL.

CDR3 sequence (DNA): TGTGCCAGCAGTGCAGCCACACAGAACTATGGCTACACCTTC. This encodes CASSAATQNYGYTF. This chain uses TRBV5-4 with TRBJ1-2, with unresolved D. The V gene lost 5 bases and the J gene lost 2 bases, with 13 bases spanning the gap. Germline CDR1 reads SGHNT; CDR2 reads YYREEE (reference sequence). This CDR3 comprises 14 residues.

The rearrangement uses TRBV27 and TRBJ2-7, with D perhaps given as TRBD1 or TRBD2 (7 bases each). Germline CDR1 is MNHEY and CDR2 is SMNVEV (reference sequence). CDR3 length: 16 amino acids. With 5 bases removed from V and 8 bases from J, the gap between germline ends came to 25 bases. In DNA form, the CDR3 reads TGTGCCAGCAGTAGGGACAGCAGAGGGGGGGATCGGAAGCAGTACTTC. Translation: CASSRDSRGGDRKQYF.